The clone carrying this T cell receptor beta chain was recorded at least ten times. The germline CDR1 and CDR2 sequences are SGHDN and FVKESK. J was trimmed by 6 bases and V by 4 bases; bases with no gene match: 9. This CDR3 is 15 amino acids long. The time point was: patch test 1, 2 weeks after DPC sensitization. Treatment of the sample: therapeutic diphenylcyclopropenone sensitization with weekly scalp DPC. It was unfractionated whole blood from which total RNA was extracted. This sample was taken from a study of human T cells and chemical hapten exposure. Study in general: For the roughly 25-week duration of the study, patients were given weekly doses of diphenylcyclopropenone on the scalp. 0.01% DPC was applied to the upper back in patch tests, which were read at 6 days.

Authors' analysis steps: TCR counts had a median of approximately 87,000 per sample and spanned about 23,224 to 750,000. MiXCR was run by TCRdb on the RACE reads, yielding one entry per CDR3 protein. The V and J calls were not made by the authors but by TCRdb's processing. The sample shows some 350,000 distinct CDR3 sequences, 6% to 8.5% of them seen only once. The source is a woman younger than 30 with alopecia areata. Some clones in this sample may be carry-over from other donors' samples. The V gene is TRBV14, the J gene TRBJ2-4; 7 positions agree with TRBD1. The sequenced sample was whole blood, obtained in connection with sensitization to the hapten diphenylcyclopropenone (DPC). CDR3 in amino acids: CASSREQGRLNIQYF. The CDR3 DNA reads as TGTGCCAGCAGCCGAGAACAGGGGCGTTTAAACATTCAGTACTTC. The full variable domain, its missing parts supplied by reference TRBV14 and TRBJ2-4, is EAGVTQFPSHSVIEKGQTVTLRCDPISGHDNLYWYRRVMGKEIKFLLHFVKESKQDESGMPNNRFLAERTGGTYSTLKVQPAELEDSGVYFCASSREQGRLNIQYFGAGTRLSVL.